This passage covers 18 T cell receptor beta chains from one sample sequenced in a study of cytomegalovirus exposure and HLA in healthy donors. With 60 Vbeta and 13 Jbeta primers, the PCR was carried out. Method: immunoSEQ multiplex PCR; TCRdb's copy keeps in-frame clones and lacks some. The sample includes 50,000 or so clones. Input material: PBMCs. The receptor source for this set is a woman aged 60-75 years in good health and CMV-seropositive.

The J gene is TRBJ2-1, the V gene TRBV18, with 8 nucleotides matching TRBD1. Trimming at V came to 2 bases and at J to 8 bases, leaving 8 bases not matched to a gene. Per the germline V gene, CDR1 is KGHSH and CDR2 is LQKENI. The length of the CDR3 is 15 residues. The CDR3 sequence is CASSPSGGLSDEQFF. CDR3 coding DNA: TGTGCCAGCTCACCATCAGGGGGCCTATCCGATGAGCAGTTCTTC.

The chain recombines TRBV7-6 with TRBJ2-2, with 7 nucleotides matching TRBD1. The CDR3 is 13 amino acids. V was pared by 5 bases and J by 6 bases, with 3 bases of the junction left unmatched. Germline CDR1 SGHVS, CDR2 FNYEAQ. The CDR3 sequence is CASSAGTAGELFF. The CDR3 coding sequence is TGTGCCAGCAGCGCCGGGACAGCCGGGGAGCTGTTTTTT.

CDR3 in DNA: TGTGCCAGCAGCTTGGAGGGCAGGGGGGCCTACGAGCAGTACTTC. Protein: CASSLEGRGAYEQYF. The rearrangement uses TRBV5-6 and TRBJ2-7; tentative D call: TRBD1 (7 bases). CDR1 is SGHDT, CDR2 YYEEEE, per germline. V gave up 0 bases and J gave up 2 bases, with 12 bases separating them. The CDR3 runs 15 residues.

The chain recombines TRBV5-4 with TRBJ1-1; D uncertain. Germline V gene sequence: CDR1 SGHNT, CDR2 YYREEE (reference sequence). V shed 0 bases and J shed 1 base, with 7 bases lying between them. The CDR3 spans 14 residues. The CDR3 reads CASSLGRGNTEAFF. The CDR3 DNA reads TGTGCCAGCAGCTTGGGACGGGGGAACACTGAAGCTTTCTTT.

This chain uses TRBV2 with TRBJ2-7, with TRBD2 identical over 8 bases. V shed 8 bases and J 3 bases; nucleotides not matched to a gene: 3. The CDR3 is made up of 12 amino acids. Germline V gives CDR1 SNHLY, CDR2 FYNNEI. CDR3 in amino acids: CASDGTSYEQYF. For the CDR3, the DNA is TGTGCCAGCGACGGGACTAGCTACGAGCAGTACTTC.

This rearrangement joins TRBV4-1 to TRBJ1-5; D remains unclear. Germline loops: CDR1 MGHRA, CDR2 YSYEKL. Trimming left V 3 bases short and J 2 bases short, with 11 bases between. The CDR3 sequence is 15 residues long. CDR3 protein: CASSQSPGGNQPQHF. CDR3 DNA: TGCGCCAGCAGCCAGTCACCGGGAGGCAATCAGCCCCAGCATTTT.

The chain couples TRBV5-1 to TRBJ1-6; the match to TRBD1 covers 10 bases. The ends lost 3 bases at V and 9 bases at J; junction bases unmatched: 9. The length of the CDR3 is 16 residues. Germline CDR1 reads SGHRS; CDR2 reads YFSETQ. CDR3 amino acids: CASSSLPGQGTSPLHF. In nucleotides, the CDR3 is TGCGCCAGCAGCTCTTTACCGGGACAGGGGACTTCACCCCTCCACTTT.

CDR3: CATAPENLSYEQYF. CDR3 DNA: TGCGCCACCGCCCCAGAAAACCTCTCCTACGAGCAGTACTTC. V gene TRBV5-1 combines with J gene TRBJ2-7; D remains ambiguous. The CDR3 runs 14 residues. The germline V gene encodes CDR1 SGHRS and CDR2 YFSETQ. The germline V and J ends were trimmed by 9 bases and 0 bases, with 16 bases remaining between them.

J is TRBJ1-6 and V is TRBV10-1; 7 bases are shared with TRBD1. This CDR3 region has 14 residues. Losses at the gene ends were 5 bases for V and 7 bases for J; bases not matched to a gene: 5. Germline assignment: CDR1 WNHNN and CDR2 SYGVQD (reference sequence). The CDR3 spells CASSHGQANSPLHF. CDR3 coding DNA: TGCGCCAGCAGTCACGGACAGGCGAATTCACCCCTCCACTTT.

V gene TRBV28 combines with J gene TRBJ2-7, with TRBD1 as a possible D gene (6 bases). There are 16 residues in the CDR3. The germline CDR1 and CDR2 sequences are MDHEN and SYDVKM. Trimming took 3 bases from V and 4 from J, leaving 19 bases between them. The CDR3 nucleotides read TGTGCCAGCAGTTTCCGGGACACCTTAGGATGGTACGAGCAGTACTTC. This gives the protein CASSFRDTLGWYEQYF.

The chain recombines TRBV9 with TRBJ1-5, with TRBD1 matching over 7 bases. This CDR3 contains 15 residues. V dropped 0 bases and J dropped 1; count of bases not matched to a gene: 1. Germline V CDR1 and CDR2: SGDLS, YYNGEE. CDR3 in DNA: TGTGCCAGCAGCGTAGCAGGGGGGAGCAATCAGCCCCAGCATTTT. As protein: CASSVAGGSNQPQHF.

The J gene is TRBJ2-3, the V gene TRBV7-2; tentatively, D is TRBD1 (6 bases). Between the trimmed V and J ends, which lost 1 base and 1 base, there was a span of 9 bases. Germline V CDR1 and CDR2: SGHTA, FQGNSA. The CDR3 sequence is 15 residues long. CDR3 in amino acids: CASSLERQGTDTQYF. Written as DNA, the CDR3 is TGTGCCAGCAGCTTAGAAAGACAGGGCACAGATACGCAGTATTTT.

The chain couples TRBV6-5 to TRBJ1-5, with 7 positions matching TRBD1. Germline V gene lookup returns CDR1 MNHEY and CDR2 SVGAGI. This CDR3 spans 16 amino acids. V was clipped by 4 bases and J by 7 bases; unmatched bases: 13. CDR3 residues: CASSWGRQQGNQPQHF. The CDR3 nucleotides read TGTGCCAGCAGTTGGGGGCGGCAACAGGGGAACCAGCCCCAGCATTTT.

The chain recombines TRBV19 with TRBJ1-2; D perhaps matches TRBD1 (5 bases). V was trimmed by 3 bases and J by 0 bases, leaving 11 bases between them. The CDR3 extends over 15 amino acids. The germline V gene encodes CDR1 LNHDA and CDR2 SQIVND (reference sequence). The CDR3 is CASSISSTANYGYTF. The CDR3, as DNA: TGTGCCAGTAGTATCTCCTCGACAGCTAACTATGGCTACACCTTC.

This sequence joins TRBV27 and TRBJ1-6, with a tentative D call TRBD1 (6 bases). The CDR3 contains 17 residues. Germline V lookup: CDR1 MNHEY, CDR2 SMNVEV (reference sequence). Trimming took off 5 bases at V and 0 bases at J, with 14 bases between the two ends. CDR3 protein: CASSTQDRRSYNSPLHF. The CDR3 DNA reads as TGTGCCAGCAGTACCCAGGACAGACGCTCCTATAATTCACCCCTCCACTTT.

The chain has TRBV5-4 and TRBJ1-1; D is uncertain. The V and J ends lost 0 bases and 3 bases respectively, with 6 bases between them. This CDR3 has 13 amino acids. CDR1 SGHNT and CDR2 YYREEE come from the germline V gene (reference sequence). Written as DNA, the CDR3 is TGTGCCAGCAGCTTGGAACCGGACACTGAAGCTTTCTTT. Its translation: CASSLEPDTEAFF.

The V call is TRBV25-1, the J call TRBJ2-1; maybe TRBD1 (6 bases). Germline values: CDR1 MGHDK, CDR2 SYGVNS. Deletions cut 10 bases from V and 9 bases from J, with 16 bases between. This CDR3 has 12 residues. The CDR3 region is CATRQGLAEQFF. The DNA for the CDR3 is TGTGCCACCCGGCAGGGGCTGGCTGAGCAGTTCTTC.

The chain recombines TRBV29-1 with TRBJ1-6; the match to TRBD1 covers 7 bases. The CDR3 has 14 amino acids. Germline V gene lookup returns CDR1 SQVTM and CDR2 ANQGSEA. V lost 7 bases to trimming and J lost 8 bases; unmatched junction nucleotides: 11. CDR3 sequence: CSATGVTEDSPLHF. CDR3 DNA sequence: TGCAGCGCAACAGGGGTGACCGAGGATTCACCCCTCCACTTT.